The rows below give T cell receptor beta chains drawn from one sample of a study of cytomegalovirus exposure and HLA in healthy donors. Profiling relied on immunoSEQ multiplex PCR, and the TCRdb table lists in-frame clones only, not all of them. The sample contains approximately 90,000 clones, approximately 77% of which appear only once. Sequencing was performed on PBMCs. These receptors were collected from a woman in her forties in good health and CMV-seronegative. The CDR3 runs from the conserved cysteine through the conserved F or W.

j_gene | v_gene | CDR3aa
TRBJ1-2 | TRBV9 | CASSVGTGKFEGYTF
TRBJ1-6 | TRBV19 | CASSISHRGNSPLHF
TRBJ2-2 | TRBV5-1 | CASSLSGHSTGELFF
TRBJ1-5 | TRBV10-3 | CAISPSGLSNQPQHF
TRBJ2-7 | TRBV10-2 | CASSETEGTYEQYF
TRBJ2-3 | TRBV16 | CASSQQGADTQYF
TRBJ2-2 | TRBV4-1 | CASSQDRGRTGELFF
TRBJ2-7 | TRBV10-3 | CAISDGGEQYF
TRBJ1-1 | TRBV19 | CASSRGQGRGDTEAFF
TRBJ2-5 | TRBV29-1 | CSVEGFSGVSQYF
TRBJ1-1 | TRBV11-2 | CASSSRGSRAFF
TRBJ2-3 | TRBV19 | CASSMLGGLAGTDTQYF
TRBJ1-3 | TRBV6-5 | CASRPTGGRNTIYF
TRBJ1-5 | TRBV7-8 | CASSPRVGSNQPQHF
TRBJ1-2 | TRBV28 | CASSLRGRVDGYTF
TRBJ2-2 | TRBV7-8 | CASSLALGRGRNTGELFF
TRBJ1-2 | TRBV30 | CAGWDSNYGYTF
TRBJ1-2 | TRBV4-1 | CASSQRLERKGYGYTF
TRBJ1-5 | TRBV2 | CASIADRGDYQPQHF
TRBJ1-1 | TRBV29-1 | CSVGDGGTEAFF
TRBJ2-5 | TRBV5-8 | CASSPPVRETQYF
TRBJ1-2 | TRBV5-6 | CASRLGRVGYYGYTF
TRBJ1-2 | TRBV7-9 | CASSLGQGGNYGYTF
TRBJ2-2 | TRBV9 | CASSVDRGELFF
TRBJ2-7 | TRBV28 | CASSSLRDRGFYEQYF
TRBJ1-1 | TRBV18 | CASSPDRANTEAFF
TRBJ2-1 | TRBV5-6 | CASSLADRGLQFF
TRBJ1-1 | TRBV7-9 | CSSSPQRLGTGNTEAFF
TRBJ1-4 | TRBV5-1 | CASSRGVGREEKLFF
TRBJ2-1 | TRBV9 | CASSTGLAGGRTYNEQFF
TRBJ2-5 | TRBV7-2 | CASSLGGGGALQETQYF
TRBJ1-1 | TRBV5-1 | CASSLTSMGGNTEAFF
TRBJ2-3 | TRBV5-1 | CASSPRTGGYTDTQYF
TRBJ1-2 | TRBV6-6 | CATQPHRNYGYTF
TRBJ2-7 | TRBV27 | CASSLLGGGTYEQYF